Here is one TCR beta chain with its context. Produced via immunoSEQ multiplex PCR; TCRdb's table is partial and in-frame only. The sample yields under 300,000 clones, more than 70% seen once. Trimming left V 1 base short and J 6 bases short, with 20 bases between. Germline assignment: CDR1 MGHRA and CDR2 YSYEKL. The CDR3 has 17 residues. This sample is part of a study of cytotoxic CD8 clonotypes in ibrutinib-treated CLL. Background on the study: The sample average was approximately 250,000 productive templates and 85,000 to 100,000 productive rearrangements.

This material consisted of PBMCs, taken at disease progression, from a patient treated with ibrutinib. The rearrangement uses TRBV4-1 and TRBJ2-3; D is possibly TRBD2 (6 bases). The source of this sequence is a human donor with chronic lymphocytic leukemia. The CDR3 protein is CASSQGLAAGLLDTQYF. The CDR3 DNA sequence: TGCGCCAGCAGCCAAGGCCTCGCGGCGGGATTGCTGGATACGCAGTATTTT.